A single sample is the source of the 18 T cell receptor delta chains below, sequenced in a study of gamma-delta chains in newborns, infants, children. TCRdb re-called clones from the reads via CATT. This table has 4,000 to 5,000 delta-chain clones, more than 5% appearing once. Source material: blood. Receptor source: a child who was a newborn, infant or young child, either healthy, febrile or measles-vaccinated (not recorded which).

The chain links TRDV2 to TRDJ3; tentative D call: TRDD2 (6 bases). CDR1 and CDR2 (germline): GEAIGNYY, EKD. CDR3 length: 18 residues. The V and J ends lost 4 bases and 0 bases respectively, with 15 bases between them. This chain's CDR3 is CACDPTGKSSWDTRQMFF. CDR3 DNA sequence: TGTGCCTGTGATCCTACTGGAAAAAGCTCCTGGGACACCCGACAGATGTTTTTC.

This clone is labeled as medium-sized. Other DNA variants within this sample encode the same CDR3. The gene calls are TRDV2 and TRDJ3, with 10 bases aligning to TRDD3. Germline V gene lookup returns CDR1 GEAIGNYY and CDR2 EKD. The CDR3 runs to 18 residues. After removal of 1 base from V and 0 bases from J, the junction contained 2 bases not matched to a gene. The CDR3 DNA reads TGTGCCTGTGACACTGGGGGATACATCTCCTGGGACACCCGACAGATGTTTTTC. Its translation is CACDTGGYISWDTRQMFF.

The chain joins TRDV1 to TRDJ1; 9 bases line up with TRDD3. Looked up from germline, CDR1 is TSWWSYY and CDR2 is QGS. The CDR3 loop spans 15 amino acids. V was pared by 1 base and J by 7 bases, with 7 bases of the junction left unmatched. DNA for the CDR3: TGTGCTCTTGGGGAACCCCTACTGGGGGAACTTAAACTCATCTTT. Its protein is CALGEPLLGELKLIF.

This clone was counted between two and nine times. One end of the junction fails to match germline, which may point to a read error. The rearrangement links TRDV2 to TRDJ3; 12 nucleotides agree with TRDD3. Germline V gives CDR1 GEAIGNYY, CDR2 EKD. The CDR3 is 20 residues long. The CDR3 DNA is TGTGCCTGTGGCACCGGTACTGGGGGATACCGCTCCTGGGACACCCGACAGATGTTTTTC. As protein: CACGTGTGGYRSWDTRQMFF.

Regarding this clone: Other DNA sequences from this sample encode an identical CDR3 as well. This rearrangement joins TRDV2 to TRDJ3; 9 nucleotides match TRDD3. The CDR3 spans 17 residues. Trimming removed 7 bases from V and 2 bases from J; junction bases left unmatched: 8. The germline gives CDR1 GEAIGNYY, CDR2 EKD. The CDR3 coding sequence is TGTGCCTGCGACCCCACTGGGGGACCCTGGGACACCCGACAGATGTTTTTC. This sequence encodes CACDPTGGPWDTRQMFF.

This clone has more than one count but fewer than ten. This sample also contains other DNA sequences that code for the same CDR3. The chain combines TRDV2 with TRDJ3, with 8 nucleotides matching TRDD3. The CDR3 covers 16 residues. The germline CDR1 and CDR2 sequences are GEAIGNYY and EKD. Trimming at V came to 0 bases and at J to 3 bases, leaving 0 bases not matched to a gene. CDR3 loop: CACDTWGIWDTRQMFF. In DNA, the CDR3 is TGTGCCTGTGACACCTGGGGGATCTGGGACACCCGACAGATGTTTTTC.

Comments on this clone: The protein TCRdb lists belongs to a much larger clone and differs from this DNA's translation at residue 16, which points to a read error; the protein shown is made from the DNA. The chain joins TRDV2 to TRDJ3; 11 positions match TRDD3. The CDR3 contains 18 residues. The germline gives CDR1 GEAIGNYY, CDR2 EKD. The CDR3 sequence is CACDTGGYGSWDTRQLFF. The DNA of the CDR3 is TGTGCCTGTGACACTGGGGGATACGGCTCCTGGGACACCCGACAGTTGTTTTTC.

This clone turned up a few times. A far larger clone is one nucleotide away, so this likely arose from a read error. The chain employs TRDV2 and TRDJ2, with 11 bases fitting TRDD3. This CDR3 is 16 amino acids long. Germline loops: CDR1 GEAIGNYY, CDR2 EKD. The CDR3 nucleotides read TGTGCCCGTGACATACTGGGGGATACTTTGACAGCACAACTCTTCTTT. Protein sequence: CARDILGDTLTAQLFF.

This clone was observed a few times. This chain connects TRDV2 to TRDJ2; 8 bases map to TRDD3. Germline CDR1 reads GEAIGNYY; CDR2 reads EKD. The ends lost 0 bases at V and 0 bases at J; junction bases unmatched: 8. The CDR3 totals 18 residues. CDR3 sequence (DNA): TGTGCCTGTGACACCGTTACTGGGGGTCTAGCTTTGACAGCACAACTCTTCTTT. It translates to CACDTVTGGLALTAQLFF.

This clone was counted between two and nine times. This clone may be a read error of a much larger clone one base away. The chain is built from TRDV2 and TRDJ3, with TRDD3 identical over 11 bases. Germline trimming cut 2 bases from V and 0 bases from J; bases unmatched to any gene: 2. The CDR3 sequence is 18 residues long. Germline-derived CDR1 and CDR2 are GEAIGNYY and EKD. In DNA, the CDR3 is TGTGCCTGTGACATACTGGGGGATAACTCCTGGGACACCCGACAGATGTTTTTC. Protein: CACDILGDNSWDTRQMFF.

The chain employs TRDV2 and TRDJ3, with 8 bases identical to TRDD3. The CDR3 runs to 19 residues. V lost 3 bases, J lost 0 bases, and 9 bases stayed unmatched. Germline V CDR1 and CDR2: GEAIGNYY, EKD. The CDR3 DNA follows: TGTGCCTGTGACGCGTACTGGGGGGGTAGCTCCTGGGACACCCGACAGATGTTTTTC. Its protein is CACDAYWGGSSWDTRQMFF.

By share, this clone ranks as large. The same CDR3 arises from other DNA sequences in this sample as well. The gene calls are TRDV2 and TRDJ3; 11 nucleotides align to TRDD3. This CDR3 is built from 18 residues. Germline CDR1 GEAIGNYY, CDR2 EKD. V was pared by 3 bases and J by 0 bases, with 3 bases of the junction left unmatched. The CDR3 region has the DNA TGTGCCTGTGACGTACTGGGGGATAGCTCCTGGGACACCCGACAGATGTTTTTC. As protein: CACDVLGDSSWDTRQMFF.

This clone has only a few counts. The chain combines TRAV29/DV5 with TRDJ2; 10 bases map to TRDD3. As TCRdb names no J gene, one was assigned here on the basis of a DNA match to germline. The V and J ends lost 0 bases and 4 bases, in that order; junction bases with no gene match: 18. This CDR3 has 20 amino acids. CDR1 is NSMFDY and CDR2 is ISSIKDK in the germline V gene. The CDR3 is CAASGGGSRGGGYSTAQLFF. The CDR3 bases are TGTGCAGCAAGCGGCGGGGGATCCCGTGGTGGGGGATACTCGACAGCACAACTCTTCTTT.

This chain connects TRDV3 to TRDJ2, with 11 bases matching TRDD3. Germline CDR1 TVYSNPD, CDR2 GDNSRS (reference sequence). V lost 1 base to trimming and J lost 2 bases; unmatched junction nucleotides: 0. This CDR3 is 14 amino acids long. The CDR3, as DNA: TGTGCCTTTACTGGGGGATACTTGACAGCACAACTCTTCTTT. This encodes CAFTGGYLTAQLFF. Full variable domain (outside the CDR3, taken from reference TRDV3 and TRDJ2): CDKVTQSSPDQTVASGSEVVLLCTYDTVYSNPDLFWYRIRPDYSFQFVFYGDNSRSEGADFTQGRFSVKHILTQKAFHLVISPVRTEDSATYYCAFTGGYLTAQLFFGKGTQLIVEP.

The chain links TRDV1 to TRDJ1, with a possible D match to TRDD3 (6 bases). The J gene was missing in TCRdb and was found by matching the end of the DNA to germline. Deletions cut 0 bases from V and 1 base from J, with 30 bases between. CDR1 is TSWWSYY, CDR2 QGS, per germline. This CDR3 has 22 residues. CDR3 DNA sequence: TGTGCTCTTGGGGAACTAGGCCTAGGGGCCGGGGGACTCCCAAGGTGCACCGATAAACTCATCTTT. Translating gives CALGELGLGAGGLPRCTDKLIF.

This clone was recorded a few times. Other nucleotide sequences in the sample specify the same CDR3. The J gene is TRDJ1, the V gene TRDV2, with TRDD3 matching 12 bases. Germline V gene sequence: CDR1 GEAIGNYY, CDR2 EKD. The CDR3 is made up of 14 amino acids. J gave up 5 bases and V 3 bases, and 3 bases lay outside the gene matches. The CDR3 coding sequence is TGTGCCTGTGACTCTCTGGGGGATACGGATAAACTCATCTTT. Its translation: CACDSLGDTDKLIF.

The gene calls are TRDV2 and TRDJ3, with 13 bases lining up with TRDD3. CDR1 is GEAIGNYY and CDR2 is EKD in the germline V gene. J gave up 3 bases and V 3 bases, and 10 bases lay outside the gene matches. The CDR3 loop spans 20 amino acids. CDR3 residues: CACDPITGGYAGWDTRQMFF. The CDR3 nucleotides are TGTGCCTGTGACCCTATTACTGGGGGATACGCCGGCTGGGACACCCGACAGATGTTTTTC.

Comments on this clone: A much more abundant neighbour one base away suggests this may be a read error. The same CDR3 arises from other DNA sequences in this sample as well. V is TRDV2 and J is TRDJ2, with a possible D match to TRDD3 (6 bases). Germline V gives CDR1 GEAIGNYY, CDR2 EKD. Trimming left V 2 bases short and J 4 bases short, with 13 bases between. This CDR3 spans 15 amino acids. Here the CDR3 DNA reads TGTGCCTGTGACATACTGGGAGATACGACAGCACAACTCTTCTTT. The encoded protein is CACDILGDTTAQLFF.